These T cell receptor beta chains were read from a single sample in a study of cytomegalovirus exposure and HLA in healthy donors. The protocol was immunoSEQ multiplex PCR, while the TCRdb copy is restricted to in-frame clones and leaves out a portion. The sample contains over 250,000 clones, roughly 70% of which appear only once. The sequencing sample was made of PBMCs. These receptors came from a female donor in good health and CMV-seronegative. The CDR3 runs from the conserved cysteine through the conserved F or W. The D gene is left open where the match is weak. Clone size, where shown, is once, few, many, or a class for clones that have expanded.

13	TRBJ2-7	NA	TRBV11-2	NA	TGTGCCAGCAGCTTAACCGACAGTTACGAGCAGTACTTC	CASSLTDSYEQYF
15	TRBJ2-1	once	TRBV13	TRBD1	TGTGCCAGCAGCCCCTCCGGGACAGATCTTGATGAGCAGTTCTTC	CASSPSGTDLDEQFF
15	TRBJ1-1	NA	TRBV7-9	NA	TGTGCCAGCAGCTTAGCGACAGGTCAAAACACTGAAGCTTTCTTT	CASSLATGQNTEAFF
15	TRBJ2-1	NA	TRBV29-1	NA	TGCAGCGTTTACAGACCGTTGAGCTCCTACAATGAGCAGTTCTTC	CSVYRPLSSYNEQFF
14	TRBJ2-1	NA	TRBV2	NA	TGTGCCAGCAGTGATCGGTTTACCTACAATGAGCAGTTCTTC	CASSDRFTYNEQFF
12	TRBJ2-1	NA	TRBV7-9	TRBD2	TGTGCCACCCCTGGACTAGTGGGTGAGCAGTTCTTC	CATPGLVGEQFF
16	TRBJ1-2	few	TRBV14	NA	TGTGCCAGCAGCCAAGATCGTCGGACAGTAGACTATGGCTACACCTTC	CASSQDRRTVDYGYTF
14	TRBJ2-7	NA	TRBV6-1	TRBD2	TGTGCCAGCCGGCTAGCGGTTGGCTCCTACGAGCAGTACTTC	CASRLAVGSYEQYF
15	TRBJ2-2	NA	TRBV2	NA	TGTGCCAGGCAGACAGAGGCTGCGAACACCGGGGAGCTGTTTTTT	CARQTEAANTGELFF
16	TRBJ2-3	NA	TRBV7-3	TRBD2	TGTGCCAGCAGCCCCCGGACTAGCGGAGGCACAGATACGCAGTATTTT	CASSPRTSGGTDTQYF
18	TRBJ1-1	once	TRBV7-9	NA	TGTGCCAGCAGCTTAAGGACTCCCAGCTGGCTTTTTAACACTGAAGCTTTCTTT	CASSLRTPSWLFNTEAFF
14	TRBJ1-2	NA	TRBV28	NA	TGTGCCAGCAGTTTGATCGCGGATGTCGATGGCTACACCTTC	CASSLIADVDGYTF
14	TRBJ2-1	NA	TRBV7-2	TRBD2	TGTGCCATCCTTCGGACTAGCAATACCAATGAGCAGTTCTTC	CAILRTSNTNEQFF
13	TRBJ1-2	few	TRBV11-2	TRBD1	TGTGCCAGCAGGGGGACAGGGTTCTATGGCTACACCTTC	CASRGTGFYGYTF
14	TRBJ1-2	few	TRBV15	TRBD1	TGTGCCACCAGCAGCCCAAACTCGCAGGGACAGTTGAACTTC	CATSSPNSQGQLNF
16	TRBJ1-1	NA	TRBV9	TRBD1	TGTGCCAGCAGCGTAGAAGGGACAGGGGGCCACACTGAAGCTTTCTTT	CASSVEGTGGHTEAFF
13	TRBJ1-5	NA	TRBV9	NA	TGTGCCAGCAGCGTAGAGTCGGCGGGGCCCCAGCATTTT	CASSVESAGPQHF
18	TRBJ2-3	NA	TRBV5-6	NA	TGTGCCAGCAGCTTGGCCGGGGCCAGAGGTAGGAGGGGAGATACGCAGTATTTT	CASSLAGARGRRGDTQYF
11	TRBJ1-2	NA	TRBV30	TRBD1	TGTGCCTGGCCCACCGGGACAGGGAACACCTTC	CAWPTGTGNTF
13	TRBJ2-7	NA	TRBV6-5	NA	TGTGCCAGCAGACTAGCCCTCGCCTACGAGCAGTACTTC	CASRLALAYEQYF
18	TRBJ2-7	NA	TRBV5-1	TRBD1	TGCGCCAGCAGCCCCGGGGGGACAGGGTACCGATCGTCCTACGAGCAGTACTTC	CASSPGGTGYRSSYEQYF
14	TRBJ1-1	NA	TRBV5-4	NA	TGTGCCAGCAGCCCGGACAGCCGGAACACTGAAGCTTTCTTT	CASSPDSRNTEAFF
13	TRBJ1-5	NA	TRBV7-9	NA	TGTGCCAGCAGCTTTCAGGGAGGCCAGCCCCAGCATTTT	CASSFQGGQPQHF
14	TRBJ2-7	NA	TRBV28	TRBD1	TGTGCCAGCTCGGGACAGGAGTCTAGGGACGAGCAGTACTTC	CASSGQESRDEQYF
16	TRBJ1-4	few	TRBV7-9	TRBD1	TGTGCCAGCAGCTCAGGGACAGGGGCAACTAATGAAAAACTGTTTTTT	CASSSGTGATNEKLFF
12	TRBJ2-3	NA	TRBV28	NA	TGTGCCAGCAGTCTCATAGCAGATACGCAGTATTTT	CASSLIADTQYF
13	TRBJ2-7	NA	TRBV19	TRBD1	TGTGCCAGTAGTATTGACAGGGCCTACGAGCAGTACTTC	CASSIDRAYEQYF
14	TRBJ2-7	NA	TRBV7-2	TRBD1	TGTGCCAGCAGCCTAGGGGACAGAGGCAACGAGCAGTACTTC	CASSLGDRGNEQYF
14	TRBJ1-5	once	TRBV2	NA	TGTGCCAGCAGTGTTAGTGATAGCAATCAGCCCCAGCATTTT	CASSVSDSNQPQHF
15	TRBJ1-4	NA	TRBV15	TRBD1	TGTGCCACCAGCAGAAAGACAGGGGAGGGTGAAAAACTGTTTTTT	CATSRKTGEGEKLFF
15	TRBJ2-5	NA	TRBV16	NA	TGTGCCAGCAGCCAATCAAGCGGCCCTCAAGAGACCCAGTACTTC	CASSQSSGPQETQYF
15	TRBJ2-7	NA	TRBV7-3	TRBD1	TGTGCCAGCAGCATCCAGGGACAGGGCACATACGAGCAGTACTTC	CASSIQGQGTYEQYF
11	TRBJ2-7	NA	TRBV9	NA	TGTGCCAGCAGCGCCGGGGAGGTGCAGTACTTC	CASSAGEVQYF
15	TRBJ2-5	few	TRBV4-2	TRBD2	TGTGCCAGCAGCCCAGCGGGAGGGCTTGGGGAGACCCAGTACTTC	CASSPAGGLGETQYF
15	TRBJ1-2	few	TRBV6-1	TRBD1	TGTGCCAGCAGTGAGACAGGGGGCGCAAACTATGGCTACACCTTC	CASSETGGANYGYTF
16	TRBJ2-5	once	TRBV2	TRBD1	TGTGCCAGCATGGCTCGGACAGGCTTTAACCAAGAGACCCAGTACTTC	CASMARTGFNQETQYF
13	TRBJ2-7	NA	TRBV11-3	NA	TGTGCCAGCAGCGCCAGACTTGGCAACGAGCAGTACTTC	CASSARLGNEQYF
19	TRBJ2-1	NA	TRBV2	TRBD2	TGTGCCAGCAGTGAAGTTCGACTAGCGGGGGTCACATCCTACAATGAGCAGTTCTTC	CASSEVRLAGVTSYNEQFF
14	TRBJ2-2	once	TRBV5-1	TRBD2	TGCGCCAGCAGCGCGGGACTAGCGGGCGGGGAGCTGTTTTTT	CASSAGLAGGELFF
15	TRBJ2-5	NA	TRBV27	TRBD2	TGTGCCAGCAGTCCCCTAGGGGGACTAGCGGAAGCCCAGTACTTC	CASSPLGGLAEAQYF
13	TRBJ2-1	NA	TRBV2	NA	TGTGCCAGCAGTGACGACTCATACAATGAGCAGTTCTTC	CASSDDSYNEQFF
15	TRBJ2-7	NA	TRBV6-6	TRBD1	TGTGCCAGCAGAACTTGGGACAGCCTCTCCTACGAGCAGTACTTC	CASRTWDSLSYEQYF
14	TRBJ2-5	NA	TRBV28	NA	TGTGCCAGCCGGAGCAGCGGTATTTGGGAGACCCAGTACTTC	CASRSSGIWETQYF
15	TRBJ2-1	NA	TRBV4-2	TRBD2	TGTGCCAGCAGCCGGACTAGCGGGATACCCAATGAGCAGTTCTTC	CASSRTSGIPNEQFF
16	TRBJ1-1	NA	TRBV5-4	TRBD1	TGTGCCAGCAGCTCCAAGGGGGGGACAGGGACTGTTGAAGCTTTCTTT	CASSSKGGTGTVEAFF